This note documents a single T cell receptor beta chain sequence. These data belong to a study of T cells expressing NK-cell markers. TCRdb reprocessed the 5' RACE reads and reports one entry per CDR3 protein, with no DNA. With fewer than 300,000 distinct CDR3 sequences in the sample, the ten largest clones hold more than 3.5%. In germline, CDR1 is SQVTM, CDR2 ANQGSEA. The CDR3 runs to 15 residues. This sequence was found in a woman aged 18 to 75 in good health. Sequenced: blood T cells: a sorted CD56 or NKG2C T cell subset, CD4+ or CD8+ T cells, or bulk PBMC T cells (not recorded which). The V and J genes are TRBV29-1 and TRBJ2-1; TCRdb's D call of TRBD1 is untestable without DNA. CDR3 protein: CSVEDLGLGDNEQFF.